This T cell receptor beta chain derives from a study of identical twins. The CDR3 runs 14 residues. CDR1 is SEHNR and CDR2 is FQNEAQ in the germline V gene (reference sequence). Trimming removed 5 bases at V and 4 bases at J, with 13 bases between. As regards this clonotype: As yet, its antigen is unknown.

Notes on the study in general: A lower insertion count was a feature of abundant cord blood beta clonotypes, with no such feature in memory repertoires.

Template switching added a universal primer site, and cDNA bore unique molecular identifiers. Using its own MiXCR run on the 5' RACE reads, TCRdb lists one record per CDR3 protein. The sample holds about 260,000 distinct CDR3 sequences; roughly 7% are singletons and the top ten take roughly 3.7%. These data were likewise used in another study, on yellow fever vaccine responses in identical twins.

This chain uses TRBV7-9 with TRBJ2-3; no firm D call. The source is a woman in her late teens or twenties in good health. The sample was memory (CD45RO+) T cells sorted from blood. CDR3 coding DNA: TGTGCCAGCAGCGGCTTAGCAGGCTCAGATACGCAGTATTTT. Translating it yields CASSGLAGSDTQYF.